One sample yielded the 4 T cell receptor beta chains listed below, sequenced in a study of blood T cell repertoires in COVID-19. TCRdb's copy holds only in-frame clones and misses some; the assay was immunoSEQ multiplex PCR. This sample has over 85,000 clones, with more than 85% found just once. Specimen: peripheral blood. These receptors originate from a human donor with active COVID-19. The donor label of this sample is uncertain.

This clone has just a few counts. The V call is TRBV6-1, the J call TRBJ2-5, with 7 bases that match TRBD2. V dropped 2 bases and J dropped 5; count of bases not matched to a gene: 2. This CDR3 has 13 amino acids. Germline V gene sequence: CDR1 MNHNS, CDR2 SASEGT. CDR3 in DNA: TGTGCCAGCAGTGAATGGGAGGGGGAGACCCAGTACTTC. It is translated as CASSEWEGETQYF.

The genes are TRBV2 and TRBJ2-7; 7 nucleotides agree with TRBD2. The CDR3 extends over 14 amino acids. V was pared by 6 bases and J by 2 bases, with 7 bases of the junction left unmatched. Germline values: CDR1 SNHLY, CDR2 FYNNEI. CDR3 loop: CASRLAGVPYEQYF. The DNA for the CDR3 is TGTGCCAGCAGACTGGCGGGGGTCCCCTACGAGCAGTACTTC.

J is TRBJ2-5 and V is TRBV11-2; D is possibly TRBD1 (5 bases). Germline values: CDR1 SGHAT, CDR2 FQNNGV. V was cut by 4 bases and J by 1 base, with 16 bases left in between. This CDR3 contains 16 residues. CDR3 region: CASSSQGGWGQETQYF. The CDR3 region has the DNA TGTGCCAGCAGCTCCCAGGGCGGCTGGGGCCAAGAGACCCAGTACTTC.

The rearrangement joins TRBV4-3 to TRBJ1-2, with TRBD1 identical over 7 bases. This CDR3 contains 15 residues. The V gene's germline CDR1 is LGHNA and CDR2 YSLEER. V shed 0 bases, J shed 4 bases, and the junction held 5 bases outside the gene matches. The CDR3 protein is CASSQEDRRFYGYTF. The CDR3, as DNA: TGCGCCAGCAGCCAAGAGGACAGGCGGTTCTATGGCTACACCTTC.